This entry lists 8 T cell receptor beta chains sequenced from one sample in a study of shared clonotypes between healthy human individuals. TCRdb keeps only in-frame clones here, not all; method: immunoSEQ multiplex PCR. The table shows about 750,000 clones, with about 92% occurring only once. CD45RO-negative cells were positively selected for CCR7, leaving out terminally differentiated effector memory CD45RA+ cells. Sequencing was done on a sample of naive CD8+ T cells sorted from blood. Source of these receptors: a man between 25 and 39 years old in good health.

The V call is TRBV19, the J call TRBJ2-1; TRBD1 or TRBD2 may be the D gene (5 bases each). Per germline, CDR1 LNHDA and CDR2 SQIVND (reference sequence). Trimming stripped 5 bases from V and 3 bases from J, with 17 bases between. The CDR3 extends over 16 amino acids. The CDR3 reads CASSLGDRVFYNEQFF. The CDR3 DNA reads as TGTGCCAGTAGTTTGGGGGATCGTGTATTCTACAATGAGCAGTTCTTC. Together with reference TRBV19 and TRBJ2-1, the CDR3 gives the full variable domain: DGGITQSPKYLFRKEGQNVTLSCEQNLNHDAMYWYRQDPGQGLRLIYYSQIVNDFQKGDIAEGYSVSREKKESFPLTVTSAQKNPTAFYLCASSLGDRVFYNEQFFGPGTRLTVL.

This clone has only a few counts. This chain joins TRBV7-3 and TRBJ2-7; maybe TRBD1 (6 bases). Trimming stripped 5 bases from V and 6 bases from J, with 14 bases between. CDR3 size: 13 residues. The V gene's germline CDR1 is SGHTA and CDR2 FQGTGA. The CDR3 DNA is TGTGCCAGCAGCGTTACCCAGGGGAGCGAGCAGTACTTC. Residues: CASSVTQGSEQYF.

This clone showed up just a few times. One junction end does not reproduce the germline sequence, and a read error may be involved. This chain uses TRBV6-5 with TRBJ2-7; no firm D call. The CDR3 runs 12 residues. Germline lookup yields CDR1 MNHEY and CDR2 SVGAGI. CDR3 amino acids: CASSHSPYEQYF. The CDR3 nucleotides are TGTGCCAGCAGTCACTCCCCGTACGAGCAGTACTTC.

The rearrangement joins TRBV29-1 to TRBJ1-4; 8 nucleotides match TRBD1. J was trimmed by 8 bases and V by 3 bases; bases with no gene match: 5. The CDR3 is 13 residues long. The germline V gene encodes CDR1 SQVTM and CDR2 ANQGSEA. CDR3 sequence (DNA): TGCAGCGTTGATGCAGGGGGCGGCGAAAAACTGTTTTTT. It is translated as CSVDAGGGEKLFF.

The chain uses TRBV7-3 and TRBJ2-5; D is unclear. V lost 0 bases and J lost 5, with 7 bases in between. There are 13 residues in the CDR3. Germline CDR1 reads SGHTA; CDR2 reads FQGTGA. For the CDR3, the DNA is TGTGCCAGCAGCTTAACAGGCTCCGAGACCCAGTACTTC. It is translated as CASSLTGSETQYF. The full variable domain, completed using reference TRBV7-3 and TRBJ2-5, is GAGVSQTPSNKVTEKGKYVELRCDPISGHTALYWYRQSLGQGPEFLIYFQGTGAADDSGLPNDRFFAVRPEGSVSTLKIQRTERGDSAVYLCASSLTGSETQYFGPGTRLLVL.

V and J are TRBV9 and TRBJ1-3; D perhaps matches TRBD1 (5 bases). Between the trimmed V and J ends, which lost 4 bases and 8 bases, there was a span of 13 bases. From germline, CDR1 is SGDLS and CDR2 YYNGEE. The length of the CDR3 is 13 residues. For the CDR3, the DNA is TGTGCCAGCAGCTCATCACGGGACCACACCATATATTTT. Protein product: CASSSSRDHTIYF.

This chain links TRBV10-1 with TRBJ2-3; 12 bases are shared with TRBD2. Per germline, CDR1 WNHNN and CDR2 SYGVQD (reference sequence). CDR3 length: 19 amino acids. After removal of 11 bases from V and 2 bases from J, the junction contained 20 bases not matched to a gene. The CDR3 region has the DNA TGCGCCGGATCTATTGCGGCTAGCGGGAGGGCAGGGCACACAGATACGCAGTATTTT. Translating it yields CAGSIAASGRAGHTDTQYF.

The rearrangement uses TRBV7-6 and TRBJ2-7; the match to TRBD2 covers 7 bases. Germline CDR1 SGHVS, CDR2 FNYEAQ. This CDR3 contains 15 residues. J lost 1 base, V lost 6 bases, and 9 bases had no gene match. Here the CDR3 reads CASSAELAASYEQYF. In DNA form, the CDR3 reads TGTGCCAGCAGTGCGGAGCTAGCGGCTTCCTACGAGCAGTACTTC. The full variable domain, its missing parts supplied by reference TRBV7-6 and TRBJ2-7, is GAGVSQSPRYKVTKRGQDVALRCDPISGHVSLYWYRQALGQGPEFLTYFNYEAQQDKSGLPNDRFSAERPEGSISTLTIQRTEQRDSAMYRCASSAELAASYEQYFGPGTRLTVT.